This TCR beta chain was found in a study of T cell repertoires in cytomegalovirus infection (dated by TCRdb to between 2018 and 2021). Concerning the study at large: Because public TCR beta signatures pointed to carriage of CMV infection together with the matching HLA type, the HLA type of each donor mattered for the analysis. Results and caveats for the whole study, not just this receptor: Cumulative frequency of public TCR beta family members discriminated carriers of CMV infection plus the relevant HLA type in this cohort and an independent approximately 340-donor cohort. In the ex vivo response, HLA-C-restricted CMV-specific TCR beta clonotypes were dominant, and in two of eight donors the single most frequent clonotype came from this HLA-C-restricted group.

About this clonotype: What this receptor recognizes is not known. Base qualities are not recorded, but no much larger clone differs from it by a single base.

TCRdb names Illumina HiSeq 1500 as the instrument used. In TCRdb, the public reads were trimmed at Q25 with fastp and aligned with MiXCR, with productive beta chains retained. Identical CDR3 proteins give one entry, which carries the most common genes and DNA. The sample table lists 150,000 or so distinct CDR3 sequences, about 20% of them with a count of one. The ten largest clonotypes hold 9.5% to 12% of the sample. Counted from cysteine to phenylalanine, this CDR3 has 16 amino acids. The read is trimmed to its CDR3 DNA, 48 bases read in frame from base 1. V and J are trimmed by 1 base and 4 bases, and the gene matches miss 6 bases of the junction. Per the germline V gene (reference sequence), LGHDT is the CDR1 and YNNKEL is the CDR2.

The V and J genes are TRBV3-1 and TRBJ2-7, and 11 bases in between align with TRBD2. Input material: PBMCs. This TCR was recovered from a human donor in good health (CMV status not recorded). Some clones in this sample may be carry-over from other donors' samples. The CDR3 protein sequence reads: CASSQGHLAGGYEQYF. The sequenced DNA is TGTGCCAGCAGCCAAGGCCACCTAGCGGGAGGATACGAGCAGTACTTC.